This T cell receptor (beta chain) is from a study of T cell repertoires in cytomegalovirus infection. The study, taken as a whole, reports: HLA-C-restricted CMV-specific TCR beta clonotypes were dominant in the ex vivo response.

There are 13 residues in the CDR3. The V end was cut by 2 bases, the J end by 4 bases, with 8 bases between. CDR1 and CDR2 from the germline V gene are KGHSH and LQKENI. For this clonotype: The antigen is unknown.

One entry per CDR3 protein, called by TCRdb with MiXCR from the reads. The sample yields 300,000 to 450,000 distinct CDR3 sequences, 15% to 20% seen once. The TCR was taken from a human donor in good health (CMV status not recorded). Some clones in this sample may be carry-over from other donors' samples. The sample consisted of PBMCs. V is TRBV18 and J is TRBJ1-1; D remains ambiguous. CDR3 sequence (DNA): TGTGCCAGCTCACCATCGGATGGCACTGAAGCTTTCTTT. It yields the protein CASSPSDGTEAFF.